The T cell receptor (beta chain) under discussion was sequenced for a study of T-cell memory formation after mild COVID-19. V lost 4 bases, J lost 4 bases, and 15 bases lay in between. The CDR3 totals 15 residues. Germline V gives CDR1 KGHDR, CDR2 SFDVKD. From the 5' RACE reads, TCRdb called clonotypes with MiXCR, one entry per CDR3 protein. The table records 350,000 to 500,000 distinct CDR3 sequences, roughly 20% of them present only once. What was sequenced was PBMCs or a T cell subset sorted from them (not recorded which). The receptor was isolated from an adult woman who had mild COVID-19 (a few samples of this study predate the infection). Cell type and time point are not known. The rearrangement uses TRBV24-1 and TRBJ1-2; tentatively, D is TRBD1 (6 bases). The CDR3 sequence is CATSDKTATGYGYTF. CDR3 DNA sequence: TGTGCCACCAGTGACAAGACCGCGACAGGCTATGGCTACACCTTC.